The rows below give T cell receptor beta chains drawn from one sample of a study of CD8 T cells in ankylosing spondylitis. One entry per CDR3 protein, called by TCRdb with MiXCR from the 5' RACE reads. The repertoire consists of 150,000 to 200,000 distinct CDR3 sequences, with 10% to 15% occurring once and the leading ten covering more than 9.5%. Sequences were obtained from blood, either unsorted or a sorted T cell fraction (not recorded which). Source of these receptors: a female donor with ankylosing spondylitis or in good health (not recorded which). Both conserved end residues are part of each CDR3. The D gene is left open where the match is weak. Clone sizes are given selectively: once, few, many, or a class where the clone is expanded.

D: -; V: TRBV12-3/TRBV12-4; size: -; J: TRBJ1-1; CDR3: CASSSLNRVWDTEAFF; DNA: TGTGCCAGCAGTTCACTGAACAGGGTCTGGGACACTGAAGCTTTCTTT
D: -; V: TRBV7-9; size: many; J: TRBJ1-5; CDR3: CASSLEGSGNQPQHF; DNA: TGTGCCAGCAGCTTAGAGGGCTCGGGGAATCAGCCCCAGCATTTT
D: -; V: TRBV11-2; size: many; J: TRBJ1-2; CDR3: CASSYSGRGEGYTF; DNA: TGTGCCAGCAGCTATTCCGGGAGGGGCGAAGGCTACACCTTC
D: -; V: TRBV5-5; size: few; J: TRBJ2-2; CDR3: CASSLDPPPNTGELFF; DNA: TGTGCCAGCAGCTTGGATCCCCCCCCGAACACCGGGGAGCTGTTTTTT
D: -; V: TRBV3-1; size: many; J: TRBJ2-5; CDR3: CASSQGTFQGTQYF; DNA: TGTGCCAGCAGCCAAGGGACATTCCAAGGGACCCAGTACTTC
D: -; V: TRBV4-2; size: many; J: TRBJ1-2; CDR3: CASSQEGGQTNYGYTF; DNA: TGTGCCAGCAGCCAAGAGGGCGGACAGACTAACTATGGCTACACCTTC
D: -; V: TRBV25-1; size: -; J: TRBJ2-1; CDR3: CASSGPGEFNEQFF; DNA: TGTGCCAGCAGTGGCCCCGGGGAATTCAATGAGCAGTTCTTC
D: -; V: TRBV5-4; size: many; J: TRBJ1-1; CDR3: CASSLDSVYTEAFF; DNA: TGTGCCAGCAGCCTAGACAGTGTATACACTGAAGCTTTCTTT
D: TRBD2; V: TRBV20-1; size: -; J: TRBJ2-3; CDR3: CSAPPGAGVADTQYF; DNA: TGCAGTGCTCCCCCCGGGGCGGGAGTTGCAGATACGCAGTATTTT
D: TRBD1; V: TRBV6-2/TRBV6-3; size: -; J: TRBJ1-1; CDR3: CPSSFGQGDTEAFF; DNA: TGTCCCAGCAGTTTCGGACAGGGGGACACTGAAGCTTTCTTT
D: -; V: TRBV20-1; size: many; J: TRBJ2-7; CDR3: CSARLYEQYF; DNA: TGCAGTGCTAGATTGTACGAGCAGTACTTC
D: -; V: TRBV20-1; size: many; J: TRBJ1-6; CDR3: CSARDRRGGVRFSPLHF; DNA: TGCAGTGCTAGAGATAGGCGGGGCGGGGTGAGATTTTCACCCCTCCACTTT
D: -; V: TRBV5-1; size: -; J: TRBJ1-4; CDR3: CASSAGMATNEKLFF; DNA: TGCGCCAGCAGCGCGGGGATGGCAACTAATGAAAAACTGTTTTTT
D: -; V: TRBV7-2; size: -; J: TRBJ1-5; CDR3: CASSLGGYNNQPQHF; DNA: TGTGCCAGCAGCTTAGGAGGGTATAACAATCAGCCCCAGCATTTT
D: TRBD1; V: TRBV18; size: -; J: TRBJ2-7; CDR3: CASSPGTGLSYEQYF; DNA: TGTGCCAGCTCACCGGGGACAGGGCTATCCTACGAGCAGTACTTC
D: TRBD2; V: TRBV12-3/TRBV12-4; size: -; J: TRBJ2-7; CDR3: CASSLSGITSYEQYF; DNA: TGTGCCAGCAGCCTTAGCGGGATCACCTCCTACGAGCAGTACTTC
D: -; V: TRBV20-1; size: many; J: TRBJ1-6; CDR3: CSARSASSYNSPLHF; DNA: TGCAGTGCTAGATCGGCGAGCTCCTATAATTCACCCCTCCACTTT
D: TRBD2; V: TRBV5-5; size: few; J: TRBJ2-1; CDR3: CASSLVASGRVDEQFF; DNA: TGTGCCAGCAGCTTGGTAGCTAGCGGGAGAGTCGATGAGCAGTTCTTC
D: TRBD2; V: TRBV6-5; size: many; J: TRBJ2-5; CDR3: CASSYWGGEETQYF; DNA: TGTGCCAGCAGTTACTGGGGGGGTGAAGAGACCCAGTACTTC
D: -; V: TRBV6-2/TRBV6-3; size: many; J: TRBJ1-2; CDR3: CASTQGGANYGYTF; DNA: TGTGCCAGCACTCAGGGCGGAGCTAACTATGGCTACACCTTC
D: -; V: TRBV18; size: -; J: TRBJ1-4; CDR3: CASSPQGHANEKLFF; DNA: TGTGCCAGCTCACCCCAGGGACACGCTAATGAAAAACTGTTTTTT
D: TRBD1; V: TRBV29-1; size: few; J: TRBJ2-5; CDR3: CSVEDLPGQAYQETQYF; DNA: TGCAGCGTTGAAGATCTTCCGGGACAGGCGTACCAAGAGACCCAGTACTTC
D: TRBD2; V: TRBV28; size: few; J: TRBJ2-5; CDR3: CASSSPALGGLAQETQYF; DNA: TGTGCCAGCAGTTCGCCAGCACTAGGGGGACTAGCGCAAGAGACCCAGTACTTC
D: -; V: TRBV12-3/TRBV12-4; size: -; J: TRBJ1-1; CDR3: CASNDGLNTEAFF; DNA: TGTGCCAGCAATGACGGTCTGAACACTGAAGCTTTCTTT
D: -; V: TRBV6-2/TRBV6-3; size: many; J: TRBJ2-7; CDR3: CASSPPGDISYEQYF; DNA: TGTGCCAGCAGCCCTCCTGGCGACATATCCTACGAGCAGTACTTC
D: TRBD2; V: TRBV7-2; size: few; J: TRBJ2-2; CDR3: CASSLWLAGRTGELFF; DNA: TGTGCCAGCAGCTTATGGCTAGCGGGACGCACCGGGGAGCTGTTTTTT
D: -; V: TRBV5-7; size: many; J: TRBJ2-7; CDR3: CASSNPAGEQYF; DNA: TGTGCCAGCTCTAACCCGGCCGGAGAGCAGTACTTC
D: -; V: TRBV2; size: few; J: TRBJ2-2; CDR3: CASSEQQNTGELFF; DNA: TGTGCCAGCAGTGAGCAACAGAACACCGGGGAGCTGTTTTTT
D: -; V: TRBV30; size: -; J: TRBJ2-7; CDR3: CAWMEGDEQYF; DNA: TGTGCCTGGATGGAGGGGGACGAGCAGTACTTC
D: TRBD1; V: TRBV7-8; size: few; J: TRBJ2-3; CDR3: CASSARDRADTQYF; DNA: TGTGCCAGCAGCGCCCGGGACAGGGCAGATACGCAGTATTTT
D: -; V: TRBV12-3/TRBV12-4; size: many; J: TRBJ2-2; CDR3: CASSFGGAAGELFF; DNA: TGTGCCAGCAGTTTCGGAGGGGCCGCCGGGGAGCTGTTTTTT
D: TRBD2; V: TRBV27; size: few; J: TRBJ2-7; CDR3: CASSSIRLAEQYF; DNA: TGTGCCAGCAGTTCCATAAGACTAGCCGAGCAGTACTTC
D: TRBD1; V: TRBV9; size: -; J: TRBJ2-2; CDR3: CASSVQGADTGELFF; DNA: TGTGCCAGCAGCGTTCAGGGGGCCGACACCGGGGAGCTGTTTTTT
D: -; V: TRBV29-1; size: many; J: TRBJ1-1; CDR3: CSVVGRGNTEAFF; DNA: TGCAGCGTTGTAGGTAGGGGGAACACTGAAGCTTTCTTT
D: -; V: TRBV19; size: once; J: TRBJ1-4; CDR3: CASSITSQSWEKLFF; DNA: TGTGCCAGTAGTATTACTTCGCAAAGCTGGGAAAAACTGTTTTTT
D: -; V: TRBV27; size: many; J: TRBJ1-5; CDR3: CASSAGKGWLNQPQHF; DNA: TGTGCCAGCAGTGCAGGGAAGGGATGGTTGAATCAGCCCCAGCATTTT
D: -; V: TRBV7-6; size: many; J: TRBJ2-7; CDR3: CASSPDYSYEQYF; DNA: TGTGCCAGCAGCCCGGACTACTCCTACGAGCAGTACTTC
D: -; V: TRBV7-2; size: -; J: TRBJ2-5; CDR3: CASSLAGLVQETQYF; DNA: TGTGCCAGCAGCTTAGCAGGGCTAGTCCAAGAGACCCAGTACTTC
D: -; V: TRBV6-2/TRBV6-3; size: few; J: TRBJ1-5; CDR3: CASSSMGRSNQPQHF; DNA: TGTGCCAGCAGTTCAATGGGACGGAGCAATCAGCCCCAGCATTTT
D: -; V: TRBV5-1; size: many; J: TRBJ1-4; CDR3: CASSLAGTPTNEKLFF; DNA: TGCGCCAGCAGCTTAGCAGGGACCCCAACTAATGAAAAACTGTTTTTT
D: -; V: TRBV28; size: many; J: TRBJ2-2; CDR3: CASSLPFRAANTGELFF; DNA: TGTGCCAGCAGTTTGCCGTTTCGGGCGGCGAACACCGGGGAGCTGTTTTTT
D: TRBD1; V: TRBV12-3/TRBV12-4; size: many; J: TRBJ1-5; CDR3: CASSSRQGDQPQHF; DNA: TGTGCCAGCAGTTCCCGACAGGGCGATCAGCCCCAGCATTTT
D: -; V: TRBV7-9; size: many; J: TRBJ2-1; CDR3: CASSLDLARNEQFF; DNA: TGTGCCAGCAGCTTAGACCTAGCCCGCAATGAGCAGTTCTTC
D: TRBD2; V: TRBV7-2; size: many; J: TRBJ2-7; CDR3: CASSLQSREAEQYF; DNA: TGTGCCAGCAGCTTACAGTCGCGGGAGGCCGAGCAGTACTTC
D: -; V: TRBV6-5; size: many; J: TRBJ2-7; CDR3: CASSYSGTEVYEQYF; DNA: TGTGCCAGCAGTTACTCCGGGACGGAAGTCTACGAGCAGTACTTC
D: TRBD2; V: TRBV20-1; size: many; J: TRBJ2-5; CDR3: CSARVGLGETQYF; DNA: TGCAGTGCTAGAGTGGGACTAGGAGAGACCCAGTACTTC
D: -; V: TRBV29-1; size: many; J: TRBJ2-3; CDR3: CSVPGRRGYDTQYF; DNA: TGCAGCGTACCGGGACGCCGTGGATACGATACGCAGTATTTT
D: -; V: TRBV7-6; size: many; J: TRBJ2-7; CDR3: CASSLDAATSYEQYF; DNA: TGTGCCAGCAGCTTAGACGCCGCGACCTCCTACGAGCAGTACTTC
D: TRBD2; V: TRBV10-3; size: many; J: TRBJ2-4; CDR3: CAISANISGKVKNIQYF; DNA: TGTGCCATCAGCGCCAATATTAGCGGGAAGGTCAAAAACATTCAGTACTTC
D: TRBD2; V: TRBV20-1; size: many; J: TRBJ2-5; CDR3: CSARDLAGVGETQYF; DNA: TGCAGTGCTAGAGATCTAGCGGGAGTCGGTGAGACCCAGTACTTC
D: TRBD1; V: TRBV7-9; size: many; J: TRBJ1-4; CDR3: CASSQGTGSEKLFF; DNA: TGTGCCAGCAGCCAGGGGACAGGGAGTGAAAAACTGTTTTTT
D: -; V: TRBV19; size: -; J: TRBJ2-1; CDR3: CASSIDRKVTYNEQFF; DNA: TGTGCCAGTAGTATAGACCGAAAAGTCACCTACAATGAGCAGTTCTTC
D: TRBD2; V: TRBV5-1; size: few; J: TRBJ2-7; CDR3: CASSLGSTSGPSYEQYF; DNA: TGCGCCAGCAGCTTGGGGAGCACTAGCGGGCCCTCCTACGAGCAGTACTTC
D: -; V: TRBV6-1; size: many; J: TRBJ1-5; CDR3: CASSEVPGASRPQHF; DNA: TGTGCCAGCAGTGAAGTACCAGGGGCGTCCCGACCCCAGCATTTT
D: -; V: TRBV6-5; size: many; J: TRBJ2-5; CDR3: CASSYPSPTQYF; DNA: TGTGCCAGCAGTTACCCGTCACCTACCCAGTACTTC
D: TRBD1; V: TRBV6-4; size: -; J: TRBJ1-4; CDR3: CASNKGQGATNEKLFF; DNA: TGTGCCAGCAACAAAGGACAGGGGGCAACTAATGAAAAACTGTTTTTT
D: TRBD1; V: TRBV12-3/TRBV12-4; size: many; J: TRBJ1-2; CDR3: CASTPNRGTGGVDGYTF; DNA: TGTGCCAGCACTCCCAATCGCGGGACAGGAGGAGTTGATGGCTACACCTTC
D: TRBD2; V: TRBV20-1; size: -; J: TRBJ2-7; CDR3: CSATGLAGDEQYF; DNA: TGCAGTGCTACGGGACTAGCGGGAGACGAGCAGTACTTC
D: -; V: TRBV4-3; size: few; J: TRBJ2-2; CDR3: CASSEDSSTGELFF; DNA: TGCGCCAGCAGCGAGGACAGCAGCACCGGGGAGCTGTTTTTT
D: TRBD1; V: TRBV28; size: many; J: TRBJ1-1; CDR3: CASSLVTGGATDTEAFF; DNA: TGTGCCAGCAGTCTTGTCACAGGGGGCGCGACGGACACTGAAGCTTTCTTT